This TCR beta chain was observed in a study of blood T cells in healthy people across ages. Study-wide context: Per every two T cells, about one barcoded beta molecule was captured by template switching.

For the second PCR, which ran for about 7 to 12 cycles, a sample-barcoded 5' primer and a J-beta primer mix were used. From the 5' RACE reads, TCRdb called clonotypes with MiXCR, one entry per CDR3 protein. The sample carries 650,000 to 800,000 distinct CDR3 sequences, around 42% recorded once. Each donor gave approximately 9.5 milliliters of peripheral blood. The sequenced sample consisted of blood. This receptor was identified in a man between 60 and 75 years old in good health.

The CDR3 here is CASSYSRDSYKNTQYF. The CDR3 DNA follows: TGTGCCAGCAGTTACTCCCGGGACTCGTACAAGAATACGCAGTATTTT. The chain links TRBV6-2 or TRBV6-3 to TRBJ2-3, with a weak D call TRBD2 (6 bases). V dropped 0 bases and J dropped 7 bases, with 17 bases sitting between them. The CDR3 is 16 residues long. Germline V CDR1 and CDR2: MNHEY, SVGEGT.